The next 32 T cell receptor beta chains were all read from a single sample in a study of blood T cell repertoires in COVID-19. Sequencing was performed with immunoSEQ multiplex PCR; in TCRdb, only in-frame clones are kept and a portion is missing. The sample includes 180,000 or so clones, more than 80% of them seen just once. The sequenced sample was peripheral blood. The receptors come from a woman in her 40s with COVID-19, enrolled during active disease.

This clone was recorded once. The chain uses TRBV4-1 and TRBJ2-7; no clear D. V gave up 2 bases and J gave up 4 bases, with 9 bases separating them. Germline V gene sequence: CDR1 MGHRA, CDR2 YSYEKL. The CDR3 extends over 13 amino acids. The CDR3 DNA follows: TGCGCCAGCAGCCAAATGTCCAGGTACGAGCAGTACTTC. This gives the protein CASSQMSRYEQYF.

V is TRBV10-1 and J is TRBJ2-3, with 7 nucleotides matching TRBD1. Germline CDR1 WNHNN, CDR2 SYGVQD (reference sequence). CDR3 size: 15 residues. The V gene end was trimmed by 3 bases and the J gene end by 2 bases; junction bases not matched to a gene: 5. DNA for the CDR3: TGCGCCAGCAGTGATCCGGGACAGAACACAGATACGCAGTATTTT. Protein: CASSDPGQNTDTQYF.

The chain joins TRBV11-3 to TRBJ2-2; TRBD2 matches 8 bases. Germline V gene sequence: CDR1 SGHNT, CDR2 YENEEA. The CDR3 is 15 amino acids. V shed 6 bases and J 6 bases; nucleotides not matched to a gene: 9. CDR3 DNA sequence: TGTGCCAGCAGTCCCGGTGCGGGGGGCGCCGGGGAGCTGTTTTTT. Amino acids: CASSPGAGGAGELFF.

This chain links TRBV9 with TRBJ2-2, with D possibly being TRBD1 (6 bases). Germline V gene sequence: CDR1 SGDLS, CDR2 YYNGEE. The ends were cut back, 1 base at V and 4 bases at J, with 8 bases in the middle. The length of the CDR3 is 14 residues. As DNA, the CDR3 is TGTGCCAGCAGCGTACAAGGGGGCACCGGGGAGCTGTTTTTT. As protein: CASSVQGGTGELFF.

This clone turned up a few times. V and J are TRBV20-1 and TRBJ2-3; no clear D. There are 11 residues in the CDR3. CDR1 is DFQATT and CDR2 is SNEGSKA in the germline V gene (reference sequence). V lost 6 bases and J 5 bases, leaving 9 bases between the germline ends. CDR3 sequence reads: CSAQFKDTQYF. CDR3 coding DNA: TGCAGTGCGCAGTTTAAAGATACGCAGTATTTT.

This clone was picked up many times. The chain combines TRBV15 with TRBJ1-1; D is unresolved. The CDR3 has 13 residues. Trimming took off 5 bases at V and 4 bases at J, with 11 bases between the two ends. The germline CDR1 and CDR2 sequences are LNHNV and YYDKDF (reference sequence). The CDR3 coding sequence is TGTGCCACCAGCGTCGGAGAAAGCACTGAAGCTTTCTTT. Its protein product is CATSVGESTEAFF.

This chain connects TRBV7-8 to TRBJ1-1; D not certain. The CDR3 consists of 13 residues. Trimming cost V 5 bases and J 1 base, with 8 bases left between them. CDR1 and CDR2 (germline): SGHVS, FQNEAQ. CDR3 protein: CASSAEGNTEAFF. The CDR3 DNA follows: TGTGCCAGCAGCGCGGAAGGGAACACTGAAGCTTTCTTT.

V is TRBV11-3 and J is TRBJ2-2, with no clear D. V lost 5 bases and J 6 bases, leaving 10 bases between the germline ends. This CDR3 contains 13 residues. In germline, CDR1 is SGHNT, CDR2 YENEEA. CDR3 amino acids: CASSRSTAGELFF. CDR3 bases: TGTGCCAGCAGCAGGAGCACGGCCGGGGAGCTGTTTTTT.

The chain employs TRBV15 and TRBJ1-2, with 8 bases matching TRBD1. The CDR3 extends over 16 amino acids. Per the germline V gene, CDR1 is LNHNV and CDR2 is YYDKDF (reference sequence). The junction had 8 bases not matched to a gene; V was cut back by 1 base and J by 4 bases. CDR3 sequence (DNA): TGTGCCACCAGCAGAGGACCGGGACAGGCCATCTATGGCTACACCTTC. Translated, it gives CATSRGPGQAIYGYTF.

V and J are TRBV2 and TRBJ2-5; 11 bases are a match to TRBD1. CDR1 and CDR2 from the germline V gene are SNHLY and FYNNEI. The V gene end was trimmed by 6 bases and the J gene end by 9 bases; junction bases not matched to a gene: 6. The length of the CDR3 is 13 residues. CDR3 nucleotides: TGTGCCAGCAGCGGACAGGGGGCTGTAGCCCAGTACTTC. Residues: CASSGQGAVAQYF.

V is TRBV4-1 and J is TRBJ2-1; D perhaps matches TRBD2 (6 bases). This CDR3 is 17 amino acids long. V lost 0 bases and J 2 bases, leaving 14 bases between the germline ends. Germline CDR1 reads MGHRA; CDR2 reads YSYEKL. CDR3 nucleotide sequence: TGCGCCAGCAGCCAAGATATGGGGGGTGTAACCTACAATGAGCAGTTCTTC. As protein: CASSQDMGGVTYNEQFF.

The genes are TRBV11-3 and TRBJ2-1; 8 nucleotides align to TRBD2. The ends lost 4 bases at V and 5 bases at J; junction bases unmatched: 4. Germline CDR1 and CDR2: SGHNT and YENEEA. The CDR3 is 14 residues long. The CDR3 DNA sequence: TGTGCCAGCAGCTCGCGGACTAGCCACAATGAGCAGTTCTTC. It specifies CASSSRTSHNEQFF.

This chain joins TRBV6-1 and TRBJ2-3; D possibly corresponds to TRBD1 (6 bases). CDR1 and CDR2 from the germline V gene are MNHNS and SASEGT. This CDR3 region has 13 residues. V lost 1 base and J lost 14, with 16 bases in between. The CDR3 spells CASSEVLQGRVYF. CDR3 DNA sequence: TGTGCCAGCAGTGAAGTGTTACAGGGAAGAGTGTATTTT.

The chain recombines TRBV9 with TRBJ2-1; TRBD2 aligns across 11 bases. The trim removed 4 bases at V and 6 bases at J, leaving 6 bases unmatched. The germline V gene has CDR1 SGDLS and CDR2 YYNGEE. CDR3 length: 15 amino acids. The CDR3 nucleotides are TGTGCCAGCAGCATTAGCGGGAGGGAGTTCAATGAGCAGTTCTTC. This codes for CASSISGREFNEQFF. Looking up the rest from reference TRBV9 and TRBJ2-1 gives the full variable domain: DSGVTQTPKHLITATGQRVTLRCSPRSGDLSVYWYQQSLDQGLQFLIQYYNGEERAKGNILERFSAQQFPDLHSELNLSSLELGDSALYFCASSISGREFNEQFFGPGTRLTVL.

The V gene is TRBV28, the J gene TRBJ2-3; D perhaps matches TRBD2 (5 bases). The CDR3 sequence is 15 residues long. From germline, CDR1 is MDHEN and CDR2 SYDVKM. The CDR3 loop is CALSDGVSGAYTQYF. The CDR3 nucleotides read TGTGCGTTGTCAGACGGGGTCTCGGGCGCCTATACGCAGTATTTT.

The CDR3 protein is CASSGPGQQSSTDTQYF. DNA of the CDR3: TGTGCCAGCAGCGGTCCGGGACAACAGTCTAGCACAGATACGCAGTATTTT. The chain combines TRBV7-2 with TRBJ2-3; D possibly corresponds to TRBD1 (6 bases). Germline V CDR1 and CDR2: SGHTA, FQGNSA. Trimming took off 5 bases at V and 0 bases at J, with 18 bases between the two ends. The CDR3 is made up of 17 amino acids.

This clone was observed a handful of times. The rearrangement joins TRBV19 to TRBJ2-3; D is possibly TRBD1 (5 bases). V dropped 5 bases and J dropped 0 bases, with 18 bases sitting between them. Germline V gives CDR1 LNHDA, CDR2 SQIVND (reference sequence). This CDR3 contains 17 residues. The CDR3 here is CASSGWTITTSTDTQYF. The CDR3 bases are TGTGCCAGTAGTGGATGGACAATTACAACTAGCACAGATACGCAGTATTTT.

The V gene is TRBV7-9, the J gene TRBJ2-5; D is perhaps TRBD1 (5 bases). Germline V gene lookup returns CDR1 SEHNR and CDR2 FQNEAQ (reference sequence). V was pared by 2 bases and J by 7 bases, with 11 bases between. CDR3 length: 13 amino acids. CDR3 sequence (DNA): TGTGCCAGCAGCTTAATAGGGGTCGGGACCCAGTACTTC. Residues: CASSLIGVGTQYF.

The chain joins TRBV7-8 to TRBJ1-1, with TRBD1 identical over 8 bases. The CDR3 contains 15 residues. CDR1 and CDR2 from the germline V gene are SGHVS and FQNEAQ. Losses at the gene ends were 4 bases for V and 0 bases for J; bases not matched to a gene: 4. The CDR3 spells CASSSSTGVNTEAFF. The CDR3 DNA sequence: TGTGCCAGCAGCTCCTCGACAGGGGTGAACACTGAAGCTTTCTTT.

V is TRBV6-5 and J is TRBJ2-1, with TRBD2 matching over 7 bases. Germline values: CDR1 MNHEY, CDR2 SVGAGI. The CDR3 sequence is 15 residues long. V was pared by 5 bases and J by 3 bases, with 7 bases of the junction left unmatched. The CDR3 loop reads CASSRREDGYNEQFF. CDR3 DNA sequence: TGTGCCAGCAGTCGACGGGAGGATGGCTACAATGAGCAGTTCTTC.

The chain links TRBV3-1 (or the pseudogene TRBV3-2) to TRBJ2-1, with D possibly TRBD2 on 6 matching bases. Germline assignment: CDR1 LGHDT and CDR2 YNNKEL (reference sequence). The germline V and J ends were trimmed by 0 bases and 4 bases, with 10 bases remaining between them. The CDR3 sequence is 15 residues long. DNA of the CDR3: TGTGCCAGCAGCCAAGATAGGGGACTGTACAATGAGCAGTTCTTC. This sequence encodes CASSQDRGLYNEQFF.

This chain connects TRBV30 to TRBJ2-1; 12 bases align to TRBD2. The CDR3 extends over 15 amino acids. The germline V gene encodes CDR1 GTSNPN and CDR2 SVGIG (reference sequence). V trimming: 2 bases; J trimming: 5 bases; junction bases outside the gene matches: 4. CDR3 coding DNA: TGTGCCTGGAGTAACCGACTAGCGGGAGACAATGAGCAGTTCTTC. As protein: CAWSNRLAGDNEQFF.

The V call is TRBV24-1, the J call TRBJ2-1, with TRBD2 matching 9 bases. The CDR3 spans 16 residues. Germline V gene sequence: CDR1 KGHDR, CDR2 SFDVKD. The J segment lost 1 base and the V segment lost 2 bases, leaving 2 bases of the junction unmatched. The CDR3 loop reads CATSDSLAGSYNEQFF. CDR3 nucleotide sequence: TGTGCCACCAGTGATTCCCTAGCGGGATCCTACAATGAGCAGTTCTTC.

J is TRBJ1-6 and V is TRBV30; 8 bases agree with TRBD1. Unmatched junction bases numbered 6, after V lost 1 base and J lost 7 bases. Germline assignment: CDR1 GTSNPN and CDR2 SVGIG (reference sequence). There are 15 residues in the CDR3. CDR3 sequence: CAWSGQGLGNSPLHF. The CDR3 bases are TGTGCCTGGAGTGGACAGGGGCTCGGAAATTCACCCCTCCACTTT.

The chain combines TRBV3-1 (or the pseudogene TRBV3-2) with TRBJ2-5; 9 nucleotides line up with TRBD2. The trim removed 5 bases at V and 3 bases at J, leaving 10 bases unmatched. The CDR3 spans 16 residues. The V gene's germline CDR1 is LGHDT and CDR2 YNNKEL (reference sequence). CDR3 nucleotides: TGTGCCAGCAGCTTGGGGAGTAGCGGGAGCAAAGAGACCCAGTACTTC. It encodes CASSLGSSGSKETQYF.

V gene TRBV7-2 combines with J gene TRBJ1-1, with unresolved D. The germline V gene has CDR1 SGHTA and CDR2 FQGNSA. V lost 4 bases and J 4 bases, leaving 10 bases between the germline ends. This CDR3 comprises 13 residues. CDR3 sequence (DNA): TGTGCCAGCAGCTATCCGGGAGCCACTGAAGCTTTCTTT. Translated, it gives CASSYPGATEAFF.

The chain uses TRBV19 and TRBJ1-5; TRBD1 is a possible D gene (6 bases). The CDR3 contains 19 residues. Germline CDR1 and CDR2: LNHDA and SQIVND (reference sequence). V shed 1 base and J shed 0 bases, with 19 bases lying between them. CDR3 region: CASSIAPPNREYSNQPQHF. CDR3 bases: TGTGCCAGTAGTATAGCCCCCCCTAACAGGGAGTATAGCAATCAGCCCCAGCATTTT.

The V call is TRBV4-2, the J call TRBJ1-2; the D gene is possibly TRBD1 (6 bases). Per germline, CDR1 LGHNA and CDR2 YNFKEQ. V was shortened by 4 bases and J by 3 bases, with 18 bases between the two germline ends. This CDR3 spans 16 amino acids. The CDR3 protein is CASSPKIGSGDYGYTF. The CDR3 DNA reads TGTGCCAGCAGCCCGAAGATTGGGTCAGGGGACTATGGCTACACCTTC.

This clone was detected a few times. The chain uses TRBV21-1 and TRBJ2-2; the listed D gene, TRBD2, was not tested against the DNA. TRBV21-1 is a pseudogene segment. The CDR3 has 18 amino acids. The CDR3 DNA is TGTGCCAGCAGCGACCTAATCCGGGGGGGGCTCAATCCCGGGGAGCTGTTTTTT. It encodes CASSDLIRGGLNPGELFF.

The V and J genes are TRBV18 and TRBJ2-5, with a tentative D call TRBD2 (7 bases). Germline lookup yields CDR1 KGHSH and CDR2 LQKENI. CDR3 length: 14 residues. Trimming cost V 4 bases and J 4 bases, with 13 bases left between them. CDR3 amino acids: CASSLAGGLETQYF. CDR3 nucleotides: TGTGCCAGCTCACTCGCCGGGGGGCTAGAGACCCAGTACTTC.

The rearrangement links TRBV3-1 (or the pseudogene TRBV3-2) to TRBJ2-1; maybe TRBD2 (7 bases). This CDR3 is built from 17 residues. The germline V gene has CDR1 LGHDT and CDR2 YNNKEL (reference sequence). Trimming pared 0 bases from V and 9 bases from J, leaving 21 bases between. The CDR3 protein is CASSQEQLAEGGGEQFF. As DNA, the CDR3 is TGTGCCAGCAGCCAAGAACAGCTAGCGGAAGGAGGGGGTGAGCAGTTCTTC.

The V and J genes are TRBV15 and TRBJ1-1; D gene unclear. The V and J ends lost 3 bases and 3 bases respectively, with 20 bases between them. Germline V lookup: CDR1 LNHNV, CDR2 YYDKDF (reference sequence). CDR3 length equals 17 residues. CDR3 protein: CATSSFGSWPQDTEAFF. The CDR3 coding sequence is TGTGCCACCAGCAGTTTTGGTAGTTGGCCCCAGGACACTGAAGCTTTCTTT. The whole variable domain, filled in from reference TRBV15 and TRBJ1-1, reads DAMVIQNPRYQVTQFGKPVTLSCSQTLNHNVMYWYQQKSSQAPKLLFHYYDKDFNNEADTPDNFQSRRPNTSFCFLDIRSPGLGDTAMYLCATSSFGSWPQDTEAFFGQGTRLTVV.